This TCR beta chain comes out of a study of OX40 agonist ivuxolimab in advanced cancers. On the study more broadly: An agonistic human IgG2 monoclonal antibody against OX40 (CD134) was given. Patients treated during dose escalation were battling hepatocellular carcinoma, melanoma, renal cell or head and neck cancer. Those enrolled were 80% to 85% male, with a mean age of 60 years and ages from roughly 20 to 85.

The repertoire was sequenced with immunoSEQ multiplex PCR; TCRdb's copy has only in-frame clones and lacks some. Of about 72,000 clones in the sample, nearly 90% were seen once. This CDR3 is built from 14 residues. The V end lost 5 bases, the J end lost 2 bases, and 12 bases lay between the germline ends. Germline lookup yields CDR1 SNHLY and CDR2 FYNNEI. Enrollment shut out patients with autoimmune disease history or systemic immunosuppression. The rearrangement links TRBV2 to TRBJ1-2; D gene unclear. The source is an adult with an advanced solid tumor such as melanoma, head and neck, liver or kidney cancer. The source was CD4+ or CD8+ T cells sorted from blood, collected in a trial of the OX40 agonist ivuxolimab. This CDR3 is CASSSRGSNYGYTF. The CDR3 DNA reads TGTGCCAGCAGTAGCCGGGGATCAAACTATGGCTACACCTTC. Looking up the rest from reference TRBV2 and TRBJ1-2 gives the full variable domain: EPEVTQTPSHQVTQMGQEVILRCVPISNHLYFYWYRQILGQKVEFLVSFYNNEISEKSEIFDDQFSVERPDGSNFTLKIRSTKLEDSAMYFCASSSRGSNYGYTFGSGTRLTVV.